These T cell receptor beta chains were read from a single sample in a study of cytomegalovirus exposure and HLA in healthy donors. TCRdb's copy holds only in-frame clones and misses some; the assay was immunoSEQ multiplex PCR. Among about 130,000 clones listed, 80% were seen once. Sequenced sample: PBMCs. The receptor source for this set is a man aged 40-50 years in good health and CMV-seronegative. Both conserved end residues are part of each CDR3. The size field is filled for only some rows; it gives once, few, many or a size class.

V gene	J gene	CDR3 length	clone size	CDR3 protein
TRBV5-1	TRBJ1-4	13	.	CASSLQANEKLFF
TRBV25-1	TRBJ2-2	17	.	CASSEWGTGTRAGELFF
TRBV10-3	TRBJ2-5	12	.	CAISDNQETQYF
TRBV14	TRBJ2-7	15	.	CASSLAGGSSYEQYF
TRBV6-6	TRBJ2-7	12	.	CASSRDTYEQYF
TRBV5-1	TRBJ2-3	15	.	CASSEGLAGTDTQYF
TRBV2	TRBJ1-5	15	.	CASSEPGQPHQPQHF
TRBV6-5	TRBJ2-4	14	.	CASSPLAGENIQYF
TRBV5-1	TRBJ2-7	16	.	CASSPSLAGASYEQYF
TRBV5-1	TRBJ2-3	15	.	CASSAGTGYTDTQYF
TRBV25-1	TRBJ1-5	15	.	CASSGRTGAEQPQHF
TRBV2	TRBJ2-1	14	.	CASWGQGNGDEQFF
TRBV6-5	TRBJ1-6	15	.	CASSSAGQNNSPLHF
TRBV11-2	TRBJ2-1	14	.	CASTSGGVGIEQFF
TRBV6-5	TRBJ1-1	13	once	CASKVRGSTEAFF
TRBV5-1	TRBJ2-6	14	few	CASSDRTGANVLTF
TRBV4-1	TRBJ2-7	18	once	CASSLAPGSPTAGYEQYF
TRBV5-1	TRBJ2-3	15	.	CASRTGTGLTDTQYF
TRBV11-2	TRBJ2-1	15	.	CASSLSAESGNEQFF
TRBV14	TRBJ2-1	12	.	CASSQVQNEQFF
TRBV19	TRBJ1-4	12	.	CASRTGVEKLFF
TRBV18	TRBJ2-7	14	.	CASSASLQGNEQYF